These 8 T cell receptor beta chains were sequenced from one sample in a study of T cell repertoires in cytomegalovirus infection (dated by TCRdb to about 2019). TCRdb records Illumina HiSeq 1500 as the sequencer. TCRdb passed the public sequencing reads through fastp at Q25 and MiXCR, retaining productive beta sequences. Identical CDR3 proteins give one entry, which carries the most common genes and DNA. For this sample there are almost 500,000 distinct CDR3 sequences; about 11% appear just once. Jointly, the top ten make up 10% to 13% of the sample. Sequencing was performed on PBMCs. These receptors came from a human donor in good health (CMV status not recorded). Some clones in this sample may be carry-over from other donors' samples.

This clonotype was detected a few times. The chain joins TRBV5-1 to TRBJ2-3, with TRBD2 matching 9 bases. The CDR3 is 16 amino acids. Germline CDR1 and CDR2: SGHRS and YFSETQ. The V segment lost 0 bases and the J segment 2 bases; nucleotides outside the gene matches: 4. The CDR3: CASSLALAGFTDTQYF. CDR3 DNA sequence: TGCGCCAGCAGCTTGGCTCTAGCGGGGTTCACAGATACGCAGTATTTT.

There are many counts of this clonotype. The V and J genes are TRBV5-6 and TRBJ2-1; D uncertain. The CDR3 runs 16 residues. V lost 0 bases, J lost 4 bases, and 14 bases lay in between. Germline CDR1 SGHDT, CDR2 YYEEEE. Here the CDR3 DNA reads TGTGCCAGCAGCTTGGGAGGTAGGGTATTTTACAATGAGCAGTTCTTC. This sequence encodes CASSLGGRVFYNEQFF.

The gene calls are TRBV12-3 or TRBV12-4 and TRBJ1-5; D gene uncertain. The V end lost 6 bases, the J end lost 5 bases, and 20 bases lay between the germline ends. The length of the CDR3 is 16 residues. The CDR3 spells CASSLGSVSVYQPQHF. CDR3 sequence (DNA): TGTGCCAGCAGCCTCGGGTCAGTCTCTGTTTATCAGCCCCAGCATTTT.

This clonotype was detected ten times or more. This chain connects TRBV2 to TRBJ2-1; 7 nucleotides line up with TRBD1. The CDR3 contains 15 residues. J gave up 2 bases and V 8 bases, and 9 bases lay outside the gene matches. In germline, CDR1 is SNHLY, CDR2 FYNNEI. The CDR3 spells CASGRRTGPYNEQFF. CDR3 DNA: TGTGCCAGCGGTAGACGGACAGGACCCTACAATGAGCAGTTCTTC.

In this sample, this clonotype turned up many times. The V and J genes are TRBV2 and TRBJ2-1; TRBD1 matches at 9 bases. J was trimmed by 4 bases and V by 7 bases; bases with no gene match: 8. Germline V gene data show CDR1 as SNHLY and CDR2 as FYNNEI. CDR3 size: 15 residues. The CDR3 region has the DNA TGTGCCAGCACCCCAGACAGGGGGGGATACAATGAGCAGTTCTTC. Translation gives CASTPDRGGYNEQFF.

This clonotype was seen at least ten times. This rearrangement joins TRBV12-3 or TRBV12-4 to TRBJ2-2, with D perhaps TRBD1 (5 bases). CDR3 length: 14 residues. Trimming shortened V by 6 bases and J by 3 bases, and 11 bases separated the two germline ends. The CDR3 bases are TGTGCCAGCAGCCAGGGATTATACACCGGGGAGCTGTTTTTT. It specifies CASSQGLYTGELFF.

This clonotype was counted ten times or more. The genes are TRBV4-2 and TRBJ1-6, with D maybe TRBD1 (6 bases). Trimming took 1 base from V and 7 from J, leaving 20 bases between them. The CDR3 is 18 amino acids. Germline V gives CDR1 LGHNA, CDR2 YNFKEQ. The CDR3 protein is CASSQAPGGVQRNSPLHF. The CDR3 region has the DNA TGTGCCAGCAGCCAAGCCCCCGGGGGCGTTCAAAGAAATTCACCCCTCCACTTT.

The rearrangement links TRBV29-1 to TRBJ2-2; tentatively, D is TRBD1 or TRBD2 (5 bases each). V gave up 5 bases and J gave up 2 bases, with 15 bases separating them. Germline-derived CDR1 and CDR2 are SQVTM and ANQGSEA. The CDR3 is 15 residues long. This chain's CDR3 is CSVLGAARNTGELFF. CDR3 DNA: TGCAGCGTTCTCGGGGCAGCCCGCAACACCGGGGAGCTGTTTTTT.